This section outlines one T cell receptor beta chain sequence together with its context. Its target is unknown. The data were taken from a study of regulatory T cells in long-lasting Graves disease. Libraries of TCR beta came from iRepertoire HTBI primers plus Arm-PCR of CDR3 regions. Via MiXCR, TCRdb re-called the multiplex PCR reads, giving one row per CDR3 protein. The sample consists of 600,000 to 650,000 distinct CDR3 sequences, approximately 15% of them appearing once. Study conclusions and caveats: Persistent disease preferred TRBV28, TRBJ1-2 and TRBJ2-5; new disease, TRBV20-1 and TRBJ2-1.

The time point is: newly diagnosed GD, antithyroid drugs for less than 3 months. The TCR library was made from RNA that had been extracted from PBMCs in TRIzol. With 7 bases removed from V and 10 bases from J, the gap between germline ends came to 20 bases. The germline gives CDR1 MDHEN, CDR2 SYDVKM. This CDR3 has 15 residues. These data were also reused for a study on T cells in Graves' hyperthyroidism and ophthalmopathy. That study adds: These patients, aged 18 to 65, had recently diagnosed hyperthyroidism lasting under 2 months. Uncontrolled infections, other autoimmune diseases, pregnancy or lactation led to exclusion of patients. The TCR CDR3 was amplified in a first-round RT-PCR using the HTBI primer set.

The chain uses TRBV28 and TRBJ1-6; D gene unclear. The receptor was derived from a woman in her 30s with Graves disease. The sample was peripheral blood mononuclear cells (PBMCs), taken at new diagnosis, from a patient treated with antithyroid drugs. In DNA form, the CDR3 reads TGTGCCAGCACTGGGATGGGAAGGGTATGGTCACCCCTCCACTTT. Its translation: CASTGMGRVWSPLHF.